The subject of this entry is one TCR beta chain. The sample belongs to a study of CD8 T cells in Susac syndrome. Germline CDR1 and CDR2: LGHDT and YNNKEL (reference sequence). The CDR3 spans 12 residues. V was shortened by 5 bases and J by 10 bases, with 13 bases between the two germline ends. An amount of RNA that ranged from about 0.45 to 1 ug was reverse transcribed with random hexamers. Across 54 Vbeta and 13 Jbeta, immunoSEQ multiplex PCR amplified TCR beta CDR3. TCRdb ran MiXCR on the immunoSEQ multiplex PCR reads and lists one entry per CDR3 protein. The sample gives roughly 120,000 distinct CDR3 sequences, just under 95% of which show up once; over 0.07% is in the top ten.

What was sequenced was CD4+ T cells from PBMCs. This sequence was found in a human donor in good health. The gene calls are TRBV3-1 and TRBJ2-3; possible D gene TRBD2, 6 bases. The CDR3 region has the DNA TGTGCCAGCAGCTTCGGCGGAGGGGCGCAGTATTTT. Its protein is CASSFGGGAQYF.